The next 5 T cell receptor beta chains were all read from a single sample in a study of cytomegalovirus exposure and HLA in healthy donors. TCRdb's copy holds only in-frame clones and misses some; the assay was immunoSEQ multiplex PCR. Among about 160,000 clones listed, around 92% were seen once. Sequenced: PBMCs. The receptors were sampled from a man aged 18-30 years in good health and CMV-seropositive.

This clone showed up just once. Written as DNA, the CDR3 is TGTGCCAGCAGCTCCCGGTTCGGGACTAGCGGAGAGACCCAGTACTTC. Amino acid sequence: CASSSRFGTSGETQYF. This sequence joins TRBV7-8 and TRBJ2-5; TRBD2 matches at 11 bases. Germline assignment: CDR1 SGHVS and CDR2 FQNEAQ. The CDR3 loop spans 16 amino acids. With V trimmed by 4 bases and J by 4 bases, 8 bases remained unmatched.

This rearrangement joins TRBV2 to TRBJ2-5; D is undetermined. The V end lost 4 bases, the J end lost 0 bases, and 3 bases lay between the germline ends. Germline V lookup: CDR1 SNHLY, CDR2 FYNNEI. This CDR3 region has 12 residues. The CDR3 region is CASSAYQETQYF. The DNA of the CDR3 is TGTGCCAGCAGTGCGTACCAAGAGACCCAGTACTTC.

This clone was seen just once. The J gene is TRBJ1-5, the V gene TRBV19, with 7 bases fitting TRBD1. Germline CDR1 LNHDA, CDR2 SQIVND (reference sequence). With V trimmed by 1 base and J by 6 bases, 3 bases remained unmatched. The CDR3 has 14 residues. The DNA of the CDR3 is TGTGCCAGTAGTATAGGGAACAGGGGTCAGCCCCAGCATTTT. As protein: CASSIGNRGQPQHF.

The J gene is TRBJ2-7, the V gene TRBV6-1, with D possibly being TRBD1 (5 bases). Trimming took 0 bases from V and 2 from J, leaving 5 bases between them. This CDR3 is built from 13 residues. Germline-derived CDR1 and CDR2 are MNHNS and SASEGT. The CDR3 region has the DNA TGTGCCAGCAGTGAAGCGGGGCCCTACGAGCAGTACTTC. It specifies CASSEAGPYEQYF.

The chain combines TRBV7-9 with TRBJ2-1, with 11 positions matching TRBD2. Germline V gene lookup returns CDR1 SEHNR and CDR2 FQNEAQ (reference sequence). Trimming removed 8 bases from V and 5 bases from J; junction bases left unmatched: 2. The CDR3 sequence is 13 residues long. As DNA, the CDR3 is TGTGCCAGCGGGGGACTAGCGGACAATGAGCAGTTCTTC. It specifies CASGGLADNEQFF.